These T cell receptor beta chains were read from a single sample in a study of shared clonotypes between healthy human individuals. Using immunoSEQ multiplex PCR, the repertoire was profiled, and TCRdb retains in-frame clones only, with some absent. The table records about 1,800,000 clones, roughly 94% of them present only once. The material sequenced was naive CD8+ T cells sorted from blood. Receptors were obtained from a man aged 18 to 35 in good health. Each CDR3 is given with its conserved first and last residue. Each record gives: V gene, D gene, J gene, CDR3 length, clone size, CDR3 protein, CDR3 DNA. D genes are given only for firm matches. The size field is filled for only some rows; it gives once, few, many or a size class.

TRBV7-9	TRBD2	TRBJ2-1	15	.	CASSPISGRGYEQFF	TGTGCCAGCAGTCCCATTAGCGGGAGAGGCTATGAGCAGTTCTTC
TRBV4-1	.	TRBJ1-2	15	.	CASSQEHKVLYGYTF	TGCGCCAGCAGCCAGGAACATAAGGTCCTATATGGCTACACCTTC
TRBV2	TRBD1	TRBJ2-5	15	.	CASSEAGDRRETQYF	TGTGCCAGCAGTGAAGCGGGGGACAGGAGAGAGACCCAGTACTTC
TRBV30	TRBD1	TRBJ2-7	14	.	CAWSVLGTGNEQYF	TGTGCCTGGAGTGTACTCGGGACAGGGAACGAGCAGTACTTC
TRBV27	TRBD1	TRBJ2-7	15	.	CASSPLDRARYEQYF	TGTGCCAGCAGTCCCTTAGACAGGGCACGCTACGAGCAGTACTTC
TRBV7-8	.	TRBJ2-3	14	.	CASSPGLSTDTQYF	TGTGCCAGCAGCCCGGGGCTTAGCACAGATACGCAGTATTTT
TRBV7-7	TRBD1	TRBJ2-7	15	.	CASSAGTGETYEQYF	TGTGCTAGCAGCGCGGGGACAGGGGAGACCTACGAGCAGTACTTC
TRBV27	.	TRBJ2-3	15	.	CASSLSQRGTDTQYF	TGTGCCAGCAGTTTATCACAGCGGGGCACAGATACGCAGTATTTT
TRBV11-2	.	TRBJ2-7	14	.	CASSLVLGDTEQYF	TGTGCCAGCAGCTTAGTGCTCGGGGACACCGAGCAGTACTTC
TRBV27	.	TRBJ2-3	15	.	CASSFVQLSTDTQYF	TGTGCCAGCAGTTTCGTACAGCTCAGCACAGATACGCAGTATTTT
TRBV11-2	.	TRBJ1-3	15	.	CASSFGGSSGNTIYF	TGTGCCAGCAGCTTCGGGGGCAGCTCTGGAAACACCATATATTTT
TRBV9	.	TRBJ1-6	13	once	CASSVAPDSPLHF	TGTGCCAGCAGCGTAGCTCCGGATTCACCCCTCCACTTT
TRBV5-4	.	TRBJ1-1	14	.	CASSLDGGWNEAFF	TGTGCCAGCAGCCTGGATGGGGGGTGGAATGAAGCTTTCTTT
TRBV6-5	TRBD2	TRBJ2-2	16	.	CASSFLAGESTGELFF	TGTGCCAGCAGTTTCCTAGCGGGGGAATCCACCGGGGAGCTGTTTTTT
TRBV6-5	.	TRBJ1-2	14	.	CASSSPGANYGYTF	TGTGCCAGCAGTTCCCCGGGAGCAAACTATGGCTACACCTTC
TRBV30	.	TRBJ1-5	15	.	CAWSLMAVQGQPQHF	TGTGCCTGGTCCCTGATGGCAGTGCAGGGTCAGCCCCAGCATTTT
TRBV27	.	TRBJ2-2	14	.	CASSLIPGTGELFF	TGTGCCAGCAGTTTAATCCCGGGAACGGGGGAGCTGTTTTTT
TRBV2	TRBD1	TRBJ2-2	13	.	CASDDRVGRELFF	TGTGCCAGCGACGACAGGGTTGGCCGGGAGCTGTTTTTT
TRBV7-2	TRBD1	TRBJ2-1	14	.	CASRSTGSYNEQFF	TGTGCCAGCAGGTCGACAGGGTCCTACAATGAGCAGTTCTTC
TRBV30	TRBD1	TRBJ2-7	17	.	CAWSNSLRTGQTYEQYF	TGTGCCTGGAGTAACTCCCTCCGGACAGGGCAAACCTACGAGCAGTACTTC
TRBV7-9	TRBD2	TRBJ2-7	16	.	CASSPDGKREGYEQYF	TGTGCCAGCAGCCCCGATGGGAAGCGGGAGGGGTACGAGCAGTACTTC
TRBV7-6	TRBD2	TRBJ2-2	15	.	CASSVPGLASGELFF	TGTGCCAGCAGCGTACCGGGACTAGCAAGCGGGGAGCTGTTTTTT